This T cell receptor beta chain appears in the sequencing data of a study of PD-1 blockade in classical Hodgkin lymphoma. Study-level background: Patients were given intravenous nivolumab, 3 mg/kg, every 2 weeks.

Libraries were prepared by immunoSEQ multiplex PCR; TCRdb keeps only in-frame clonotypes and omits some of them. In the table there are around 36,000 clones, around 87% of which are singletons. Relapses following autologous stem cell transplantation were seen in all patients, with brentuximab vedotin exposure varying. Study-wide findings and caveats: Baseline diversity in complete responders resembled that of newly diagnosed patients.

Points on this clone: As yet, its antigen is unknown.

V was trimmed by 2 bases and J by 2 bases, leaving 4 bases between them. In germline, CDR1 is SGHTA, CDR2 FQGNSA. The CDR3 length is 13 residues. This rearrangement joins TRBV7-2 to TRBJ2-1; D gene unclear. This sequence originates from a human donor with classical Hodgkin lymphoma. This specimen was peripheral blood mononuclear cells (PBMCs), taken at baseline. CDR3 in amino acids: CASSLQPYNEQFF. DNA for the CDR3: TGTGCCAGCAGCTTACAGCCCTACAATGAGCAGTTCTTC.